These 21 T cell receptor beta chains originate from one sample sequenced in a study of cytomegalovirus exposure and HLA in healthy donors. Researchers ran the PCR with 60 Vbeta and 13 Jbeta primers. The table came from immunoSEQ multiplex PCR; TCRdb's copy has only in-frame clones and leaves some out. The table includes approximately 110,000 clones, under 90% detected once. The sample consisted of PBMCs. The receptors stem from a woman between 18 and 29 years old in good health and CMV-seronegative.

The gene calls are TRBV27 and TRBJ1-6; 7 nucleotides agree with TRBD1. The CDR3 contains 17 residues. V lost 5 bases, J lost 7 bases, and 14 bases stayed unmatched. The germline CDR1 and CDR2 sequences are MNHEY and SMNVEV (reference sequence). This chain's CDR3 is CASSPTGTVGWNSPLHF. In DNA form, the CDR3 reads TGTGCCAGCAGTCCGACAGGGACTGTGGGCTGGAATTCACCCCTCCACTTT.

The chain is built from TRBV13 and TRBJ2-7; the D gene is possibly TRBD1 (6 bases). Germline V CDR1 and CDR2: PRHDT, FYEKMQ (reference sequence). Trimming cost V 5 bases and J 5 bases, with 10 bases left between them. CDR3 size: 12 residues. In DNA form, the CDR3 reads TGTGCCAGCAGCCTCAGGGGTCACGAGCAGTACGTC. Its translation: CASSLRGHEQYV.

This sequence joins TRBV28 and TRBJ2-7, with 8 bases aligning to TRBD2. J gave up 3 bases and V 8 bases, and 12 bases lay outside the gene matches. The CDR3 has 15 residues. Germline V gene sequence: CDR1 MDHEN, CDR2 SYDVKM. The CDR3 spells CASSPGTRNFYEQYF. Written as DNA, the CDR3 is TGTGCCAGCTCCCCCGGGACTAGGAATTTCTACGAGCAGTACTTC.

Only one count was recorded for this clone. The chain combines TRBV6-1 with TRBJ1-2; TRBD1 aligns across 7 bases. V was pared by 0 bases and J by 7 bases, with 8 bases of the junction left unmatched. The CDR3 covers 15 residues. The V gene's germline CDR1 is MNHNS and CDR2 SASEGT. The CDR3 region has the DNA TGTGCCAGCAGTGAAGCTGGCCAGGGGGTCGGTGGCTACACCTTC. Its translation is CASSEAGQGVGGYTF.

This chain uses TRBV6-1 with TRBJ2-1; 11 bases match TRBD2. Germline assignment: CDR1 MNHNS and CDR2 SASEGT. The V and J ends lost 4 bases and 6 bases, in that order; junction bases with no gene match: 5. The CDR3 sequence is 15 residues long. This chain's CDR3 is CASSGLAGPPNEQFF. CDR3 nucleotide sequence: TGTGCCAGCAGTGGACTAGCGGGACCGCCCAATGAGCAGTTCTTC.

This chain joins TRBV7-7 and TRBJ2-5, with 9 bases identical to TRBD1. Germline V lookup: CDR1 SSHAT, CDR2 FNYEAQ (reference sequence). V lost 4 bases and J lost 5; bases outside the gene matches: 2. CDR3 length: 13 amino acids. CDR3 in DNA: TGTGCCAGCAGCTCGGGACAGGGTGAGACCCAGTACTTC. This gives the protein CASSSGQGETQYF.

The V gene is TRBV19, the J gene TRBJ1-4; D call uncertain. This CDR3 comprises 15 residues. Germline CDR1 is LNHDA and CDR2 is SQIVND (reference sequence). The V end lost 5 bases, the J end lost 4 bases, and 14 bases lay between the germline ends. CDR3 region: CASSDVAGVNEKLFF. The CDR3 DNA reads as TGTGCCAGTAGTGACGTTGCCGGAGTTAATGAAAAACTGTTTTTT.

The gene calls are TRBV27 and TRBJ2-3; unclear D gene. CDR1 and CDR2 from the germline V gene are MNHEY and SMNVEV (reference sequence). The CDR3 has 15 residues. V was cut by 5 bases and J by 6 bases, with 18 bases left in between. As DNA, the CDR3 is TGTGCCAGCAGTACCCGCCCGAGTTTACGGGATACGCAGTATTTT. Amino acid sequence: CASSTRPSLRDTQYF.

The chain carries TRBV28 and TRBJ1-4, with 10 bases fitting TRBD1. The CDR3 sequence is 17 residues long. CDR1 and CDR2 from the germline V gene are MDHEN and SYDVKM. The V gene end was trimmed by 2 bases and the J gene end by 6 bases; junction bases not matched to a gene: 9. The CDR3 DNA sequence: TGTGCCAGCAGTTTACCAAGACAGGGGGCAGAGTATGAAAAACTGTTTTTT. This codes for CASSLPRQGAEYEKLFF. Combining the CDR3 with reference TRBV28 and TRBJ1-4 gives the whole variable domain DVKVTQSSRYLVKRTGEKVFLECVQDMDHENMFWYRQDPGLGLRLIYFSYDVKMKEKGDIPEGYSVSREKKERFSLILESASTNQTSMYLCASSLPRQGAEYEKLFFGSGTQLSVL.

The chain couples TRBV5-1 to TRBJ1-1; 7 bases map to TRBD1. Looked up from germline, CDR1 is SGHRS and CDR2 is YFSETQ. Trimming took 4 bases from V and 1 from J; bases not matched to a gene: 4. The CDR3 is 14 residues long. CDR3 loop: CASSPTGRNTEAFF. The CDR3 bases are TGCGCCAGCAGCCCGACAGGGCGGAACACTGAAGCTTTCTTT.

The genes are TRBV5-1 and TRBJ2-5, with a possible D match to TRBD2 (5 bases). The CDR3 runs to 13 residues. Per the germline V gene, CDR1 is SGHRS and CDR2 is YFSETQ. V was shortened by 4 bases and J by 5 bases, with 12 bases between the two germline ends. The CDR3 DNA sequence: TGCGCCAGCAGCACTTTTGACTATGAGACCCAGTACTTC. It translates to CASSTFDYETQYF. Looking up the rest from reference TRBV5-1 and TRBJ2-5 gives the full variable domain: KAGVTQTPRYLIKTRGQQVTLSCSPISGHRSVSWYQQTPGQGLQFLFEYFSETQRNKGNFPGRFSGRQFSNSRSEMNVSTLELGDSALYLCASSTFDYETQYFGPGTRLLVL.

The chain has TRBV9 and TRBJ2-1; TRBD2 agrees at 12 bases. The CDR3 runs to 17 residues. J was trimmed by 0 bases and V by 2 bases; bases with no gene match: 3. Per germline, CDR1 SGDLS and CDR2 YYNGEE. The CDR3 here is CASSVGLAGNSYNEQFF. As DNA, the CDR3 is TGTGCCAGCAGCGTCGGACTAGCGGGAAACTCCTACAATGAGCAGTTCTTC.

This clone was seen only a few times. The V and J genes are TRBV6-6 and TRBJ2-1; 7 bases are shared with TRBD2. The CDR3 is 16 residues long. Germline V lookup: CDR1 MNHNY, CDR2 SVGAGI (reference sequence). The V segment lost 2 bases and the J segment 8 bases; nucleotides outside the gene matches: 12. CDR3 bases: TGTGCCAGCAGTTACCTGGTCCGCGGGGGAGAGGATGAGCAGTTCTTC. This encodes CASSYLVRGGEDEQFF.

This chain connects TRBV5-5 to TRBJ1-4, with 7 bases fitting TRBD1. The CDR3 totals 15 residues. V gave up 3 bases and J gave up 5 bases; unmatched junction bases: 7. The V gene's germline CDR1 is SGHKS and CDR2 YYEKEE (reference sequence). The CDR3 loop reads CASSWVGTVNEKLFF. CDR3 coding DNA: TGTGCCAGCAGCTGGGTGGGGACAGTAAATGAAAAACTGTTTTTT.

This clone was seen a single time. As DNA, the CDR3 is TGCAGCGATAAACAGGGGAGCTATGGCTACACCTTC. It codes for CSDKQGSYGYTF. The chain joins TRBV29-1 to TRBJ1-2; TRBD1 agrees at 7 bases. The length of the CDR3 is 12 residues. In germline, CDR1 is SQVTM, CDR2 ANQGSEA. V trimming: 7 bases; J trimming: 4 bases; junction bases outside the gene matches: 6.

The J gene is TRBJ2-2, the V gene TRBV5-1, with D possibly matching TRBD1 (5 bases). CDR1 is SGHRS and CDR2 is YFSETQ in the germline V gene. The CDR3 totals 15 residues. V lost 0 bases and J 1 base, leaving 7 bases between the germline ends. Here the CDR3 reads CASSLAQGNTGELFF. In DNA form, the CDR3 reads TGCGCCAGCAGCTTGGCTCAGGGGAACACCGGGGAGCTGTTTTTT.

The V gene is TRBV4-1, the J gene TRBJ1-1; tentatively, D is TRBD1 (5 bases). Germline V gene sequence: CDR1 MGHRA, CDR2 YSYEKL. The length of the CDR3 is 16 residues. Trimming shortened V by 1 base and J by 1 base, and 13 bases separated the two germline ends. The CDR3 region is CASSQGRAGKNTEAFF. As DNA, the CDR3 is TGCGCCAGCAGCCAAGGGAGGGCAGGGAAGAACACTGAAGCTTTCTTT.

In DNA form, the CDR3 reads TGTGCCACCAGCAGAGCAGTACCATTGAACACTGAAGCTTTCTTT. This sequence encodes CATSRAVPLNTEAFF. The chain joins TRBV15 to TRBJ1-1, with unresolved D. The CDR3 is 15 amino acids. Germline-derived CDR1 and CDR2 are LNHNV and YYDKDF (reference sequence). The V end was cut by 1 base, the J end by 0 bases, with 9 bases between.

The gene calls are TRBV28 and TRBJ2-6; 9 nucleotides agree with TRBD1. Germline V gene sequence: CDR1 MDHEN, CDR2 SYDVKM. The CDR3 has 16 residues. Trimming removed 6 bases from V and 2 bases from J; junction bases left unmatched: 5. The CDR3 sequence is CASSQTGGAGANVLTF. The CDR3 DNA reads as TGTGCCAGCAGCCAAACAGGGGGCGCTGGGGCCAACGTCCTGACTTTC. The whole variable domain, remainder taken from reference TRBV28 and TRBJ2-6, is DVKVTQSSRYLVKRTGEKVFLECVQDMDHENMFWYRQDPGLGLRLIYFSYDVKMKEKGDIPEGYSVSREKKERFSLILESASTNQTSMYLCASSQTGGAGANVLTFGAGSRLTVL.

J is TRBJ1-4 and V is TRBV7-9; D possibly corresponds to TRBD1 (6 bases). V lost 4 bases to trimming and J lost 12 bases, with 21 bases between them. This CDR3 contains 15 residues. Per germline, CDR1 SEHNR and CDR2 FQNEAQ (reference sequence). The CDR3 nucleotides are TGTGCCAGCAGCTCCTCGACGGGGGGCTTGAGTGAACTGTTTTTT. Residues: CASSSSTGGLSELFF.

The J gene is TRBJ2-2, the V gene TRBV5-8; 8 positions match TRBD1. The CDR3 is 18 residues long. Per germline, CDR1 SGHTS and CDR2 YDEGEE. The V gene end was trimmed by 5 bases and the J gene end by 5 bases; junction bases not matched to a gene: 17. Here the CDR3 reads CASRFPLWAGGATGELFF. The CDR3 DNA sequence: TGTGCCAGCAGATTCCCCCTCTGGGCAGGGGGCGCGACCGGGGAGCTGTTTTTT.